The rows below give T cell receptor beta chains drawn from one sample of a study of siplizumab effects on memory and regulatory T cells. The repertoire was sequenced with immunoSEQ multiplex PCR; TCRdb's copy has only in-frame clones and lacks some. The table includes about 50,000 clones, about 94% detected once. The material sequenced was CD8+ T cells sorted from blood. The source of these receptors is a human donor in good health. Each CDR3 is given with its conserved first and last residue.

j_call: TRBJ2-1
v_call: TRBV28
cdr3_aa: CASSWGIHYNEQFF

j_call: TRBJ2-7
v_call: TRBV4-1
cdr3_aa: CASSQTTASSYEQYF

j_call: TRBJ2-5
v_call: TRBV25-1
cdr3_aa: CASSEGGGKTNF

j_call: TRBJ2-7
v_call: TRBV7-8
cdr3_aa: CASSLDLSYEQYF

j_call: TRBJ2-1
v_call: TRBV11-2
cdr3_aa: CASSLFEGGNEQFF

j_call: TRBJ1-2
v_call: TRBV7-9
cdr3_aa: CASSLGQLGYGYTF

j_call: TRBJ2-3
v_call: TRBV6-1
cdr3_aa: CASIAGIRTDTQYF

j_call: TRBJ2-1
v_call: TRBV10-3
cdr3_aa: CAISESLGTSYNEQFF

j_call: TRBJ1-5
v_call: TRBV7-6
cdr3_aa: CASSLFPRGGNQPQHF

j_call: TRBJ1-2
v_call: TRBV6-5
cdr3_aa: CASSPGTGGNYGYTF

j_call: TRBJ2-1
v_call: TRBV10-2
cdr3_aa: CASTGQGPYNEQFF

j_call: TRBJ1-5
v_call: TRBV5-1
cdr3_aa: CASSLVGESNQPQHF

j_call: TRBJ2-2
v_call: TRBV7-3
cdr3_aa: CASSPRASGGVPGELFF

j_call: TRBJ2-4
v_call: TRBV9
cdr3_aa: CASSPPAPPNNIQYF

j_call: TRBJ2-7
v_call: TRBV30
cdr3_aa: CAWSVQGATYEQYF

j_call: TRBJ2-7
v_call: TRBV28
cdr3_aa: CASSLDTREQYF

j_call: TRBJ2-7
v_call: TRBV19
cdr3_aa: CASSWTGYSYEQYF

j_call: TRBJ1-1
v_call: TRBV27
cdr3_aa: CASNAGGSEAFF

j_call: TRBJ1-4
v_call: TRBV28
cdr3_aa: CASGSWGSNEKLFF

j_call: TRBJ2-1
v_call: TRBV7-2
cdr3_aa: CASSSARSRYNEQFF

j_call: TRBJ2-5
v_call: TRBV6-5
cdr3_aa: CASSFRDRGQETQYF

j_call: TRBJ2-1
v_call: TRBV5-4
cdr3_aa: CASSLALASGRYNEQFF